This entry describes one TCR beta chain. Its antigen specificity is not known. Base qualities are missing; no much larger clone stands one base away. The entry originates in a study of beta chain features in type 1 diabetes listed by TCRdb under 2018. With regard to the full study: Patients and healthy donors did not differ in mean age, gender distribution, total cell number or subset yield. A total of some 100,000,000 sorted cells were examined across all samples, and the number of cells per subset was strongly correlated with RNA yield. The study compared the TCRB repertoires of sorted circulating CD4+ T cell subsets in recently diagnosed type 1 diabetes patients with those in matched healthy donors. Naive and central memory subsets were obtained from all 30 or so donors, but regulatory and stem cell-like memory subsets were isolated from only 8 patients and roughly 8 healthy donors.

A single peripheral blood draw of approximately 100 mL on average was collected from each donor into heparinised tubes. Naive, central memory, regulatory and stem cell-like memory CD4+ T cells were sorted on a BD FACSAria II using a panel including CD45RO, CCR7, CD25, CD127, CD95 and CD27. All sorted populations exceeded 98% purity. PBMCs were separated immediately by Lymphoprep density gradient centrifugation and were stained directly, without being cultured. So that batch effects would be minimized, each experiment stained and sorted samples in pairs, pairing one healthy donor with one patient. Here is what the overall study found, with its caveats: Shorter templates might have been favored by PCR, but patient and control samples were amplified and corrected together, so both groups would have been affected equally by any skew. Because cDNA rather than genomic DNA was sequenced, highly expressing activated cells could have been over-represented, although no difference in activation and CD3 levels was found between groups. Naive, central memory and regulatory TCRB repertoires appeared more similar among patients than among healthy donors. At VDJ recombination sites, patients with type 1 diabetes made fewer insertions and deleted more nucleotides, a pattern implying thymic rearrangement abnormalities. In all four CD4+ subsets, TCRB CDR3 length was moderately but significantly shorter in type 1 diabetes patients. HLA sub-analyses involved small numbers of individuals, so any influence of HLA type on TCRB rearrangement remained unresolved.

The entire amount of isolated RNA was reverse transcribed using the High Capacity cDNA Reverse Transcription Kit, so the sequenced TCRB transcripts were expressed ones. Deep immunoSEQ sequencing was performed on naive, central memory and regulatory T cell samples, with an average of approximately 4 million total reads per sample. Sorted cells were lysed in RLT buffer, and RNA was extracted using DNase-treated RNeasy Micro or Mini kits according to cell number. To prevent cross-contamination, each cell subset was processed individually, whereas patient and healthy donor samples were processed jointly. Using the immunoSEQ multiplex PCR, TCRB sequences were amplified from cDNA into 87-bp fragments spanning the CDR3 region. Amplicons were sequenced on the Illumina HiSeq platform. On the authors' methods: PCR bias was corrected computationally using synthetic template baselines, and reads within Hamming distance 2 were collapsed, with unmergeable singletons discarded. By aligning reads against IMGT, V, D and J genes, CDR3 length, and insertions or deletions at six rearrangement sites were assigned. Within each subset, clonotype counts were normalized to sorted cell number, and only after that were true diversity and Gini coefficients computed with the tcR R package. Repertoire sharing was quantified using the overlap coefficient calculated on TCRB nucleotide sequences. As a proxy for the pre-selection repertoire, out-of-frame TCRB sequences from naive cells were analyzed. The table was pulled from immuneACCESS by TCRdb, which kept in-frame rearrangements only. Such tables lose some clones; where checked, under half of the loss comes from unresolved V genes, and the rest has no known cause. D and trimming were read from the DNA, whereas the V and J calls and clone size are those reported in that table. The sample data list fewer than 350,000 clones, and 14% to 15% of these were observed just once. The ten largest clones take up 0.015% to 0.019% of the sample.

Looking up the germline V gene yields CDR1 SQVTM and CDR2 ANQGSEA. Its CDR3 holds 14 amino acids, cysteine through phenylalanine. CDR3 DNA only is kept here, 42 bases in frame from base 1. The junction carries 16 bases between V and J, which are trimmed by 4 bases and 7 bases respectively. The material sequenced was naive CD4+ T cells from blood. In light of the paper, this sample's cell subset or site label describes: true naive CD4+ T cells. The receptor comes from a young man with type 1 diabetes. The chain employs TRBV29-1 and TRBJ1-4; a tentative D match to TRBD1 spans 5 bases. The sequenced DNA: TGCAGCGTTGCTGAAGATGCCGGGGGTGAAAAACTGTTTTTT. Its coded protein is CSVAEDAGGEKLFF.